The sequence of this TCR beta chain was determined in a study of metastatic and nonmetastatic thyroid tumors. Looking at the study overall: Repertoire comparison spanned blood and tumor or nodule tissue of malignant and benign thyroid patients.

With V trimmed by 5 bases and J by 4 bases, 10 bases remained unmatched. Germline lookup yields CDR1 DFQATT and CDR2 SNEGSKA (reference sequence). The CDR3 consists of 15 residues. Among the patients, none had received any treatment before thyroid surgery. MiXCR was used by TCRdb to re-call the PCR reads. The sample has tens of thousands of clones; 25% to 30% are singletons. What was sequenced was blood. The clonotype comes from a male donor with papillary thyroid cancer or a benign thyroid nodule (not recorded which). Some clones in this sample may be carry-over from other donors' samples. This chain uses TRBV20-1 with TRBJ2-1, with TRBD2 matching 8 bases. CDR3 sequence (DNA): TGCAGTGCTCCGGGTAGCGGGATAGGTTACAATGAGCAGTTCTTC. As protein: CSAPGSGIGYNEQFF.